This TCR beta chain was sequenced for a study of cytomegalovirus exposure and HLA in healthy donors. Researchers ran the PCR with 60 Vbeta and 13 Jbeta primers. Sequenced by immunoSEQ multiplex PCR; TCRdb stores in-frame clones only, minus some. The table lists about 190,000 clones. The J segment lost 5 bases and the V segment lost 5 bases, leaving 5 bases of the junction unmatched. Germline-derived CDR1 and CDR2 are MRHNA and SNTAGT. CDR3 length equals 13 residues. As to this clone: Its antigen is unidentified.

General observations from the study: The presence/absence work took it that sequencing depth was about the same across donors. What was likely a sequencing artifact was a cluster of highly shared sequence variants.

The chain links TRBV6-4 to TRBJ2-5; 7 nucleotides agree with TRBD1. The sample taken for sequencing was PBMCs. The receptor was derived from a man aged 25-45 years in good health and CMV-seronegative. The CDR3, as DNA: TGTGCCAGCAGTAGGGGGCCGGGGGAGACCCAGTACTTC. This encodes CASSRGPGETQYF.